Presented here are 22 T cell receptor beta chains from one specimen sequenced in a study of control samples from healthy donors and cancer patients. Clones were sequenced by immunoSEQ multiplex PCR, and TCRdb holds only the in-frame ones, with some missing. This sample has around 86,000 clones, with roughly 89% found just once. The sequenced sample was PBMCs. The receptors were gathered from a woman between 55 and 75 years old with head and neck cancer.

The CDR3 reads CATSRDLSGNSREQYF. CDR3 nucleotides: TGTGCCACCAGCAGAGATTTGTCCGGGAACTCTCGCGAGCAGTACTTC. The genes are TRBV15 and TRBJ2-7; D might be TRBD2 (5 bases). The CDR3 covers 16 residues. With 0 bases removed from V and 6 bases from J, the gap between germline ends came to 18 bases. CDR1 LNHNV and CDR2 YYDKDF come from the germline V gene (reference sequence).

The J gene is TRBJ2-7, the V gene TRBV4-1; D remains ambiguous. The V gene's germline CDR1 is MGHRA and CDR2 YSYEKL. This CDR3 is 15 amino acids long. Trimming stripped 1 base from V and 6 bases from J, with 16 bases between. Here the CDR3 DNA reads TGCGCCAGCAGCCAAGTAGCCCAGTCCTCCCGCGAGCAGTACTTC. It encodes CASSQVAQSSREQYF.

As DNA, the CDR3 is TGTGCCTGGAGTAAACGGCTAGCGGAGCCTGTCTACAATGAGCAGTTCTTC. This codes for CAWSKRLAEPVYNEQFF. The chain links TRBV30 to TRBJ2-1, with 7 bases that match TRBD2. V shed 2 bases and J 3 bases; nucleotides not matched to a gene: 13. Germline values: CDR1 GTSNPN, CDR2 SVGIG (reference sequence). There are 17 residues in the CDR3.

The V call is TRBV4-2, the J call TRBJ2-2, with D perhaps being TRBD1 or TRBD2 (5 bases each). Germline V gene data show CDR1 as LGHNA and CDR2 as YNFKEQ. The CDR3 totals 15 residues. The ends were cut back, 4 bases at V and 2 bases at J, with 11 bases in the middle. The CDR3 DNA follows: TGTGCCAGCAGCCTCCGGGGCCAAAACACCGGGGAGCTGTTTTTT. Translation: CASSLRGQNTGELFF.

The chain couples TRBV10-3 to TRBJ2-1; 8 nucleotides agree with TRBD1. This CDR3 contains 14 residues. Germline CDR1 reads ENHRY; CDR2 reads SYGVKD. V trimming: 4 bases; J trimming: 7 bases; junction bases outside the gene matches: 6. CDR3 amino acids: CAISGQGAGNEQFF. In nucleotides, the CDR3 is TGTGCCATCAGTGGGCAGGGGGCTGGTAATGAGCAGTTCTTC.

The chain employs TRBV10-3 and TRBJ2-1; 7 bases map to TRBD2. Germline assignment: CDR1 ENHRY and CDR2 SYGVKD. The CDR3 consists of 16 residues. V trimming: 4 bases; J trimming: 1 base; junction bases outside the gene matches: 7. The CDR3 protein is CAISGASGRSYNEQFF. CDR3 DNA sequence: TGTGCCATCAGTGGGGCGTCCGGGAGGTCCTACAATGAGCAGTTCTTC.

The V gene is TRBV2, the J gene TRBJ2-5; D remains ambiguous. Trimming took 1 base from V and 3 from J, leaving 6 bases between them. The CDR3 runs to 13 residues. Germline V gene sequence: CDR1 SNHLY, CDR2 FYNNEI. DNA of the CDR3: TGTGCCAGCAGTGAAGGCAGGAAAGAGACCCAGTACTTC. Protein: CASSEGRKETQYF.

This clone was seen only a few times. The chain has TRBV2 and TRBJ2-1; D may be TRBD1 (6 bases). CDR1 is SNHLY, CDR2 FYNNEI, per germline. This CDR3 region has 13 residues. V lost 5 bases, J lost 5 bases, and 10 bases lay in between. The CDR3 DNA follows: TGTGCCAGCAGTCCATACAGGGACAATGAGCAGTTCTTC. This translates into CASSPYRDNEQFF.

The J gene is TRBJ1-2, the V gene TRBV20-1; no clear D gene. The V and J ends lost 3 bases and 4 bases respectively, with 9 bases between them. The CDR3 length is 12 residues. Germline V CDR1 and CDR2: DFQATT, SNEGSKA (reference sequence). The CDR3 coding sequence is TGCAGTGCTAGTAAGGGTGGCTATGGCTACACCTTC. This gives the protein CSASKGGYGYTF.

The rearrangement links TRBV27 to TRBJ2-3; 12 nucleotides line up with TRBD2. The CDR3 contains 14 residues. The trim removed 4 bases at V and 14 bases at J, leaving 10 bases unmatched. CDR1 and CDR2 from the germline V gene are MNHEY and SMNVEV (reference sequence). The CDR3 spells CASSWRLAGVTRYF. The CDR3 bases are TGTGCCAGCAGTTGGCGACTAGCGGGAGTGACTCGGTATTTT.

The chain uses TRBV19 and TRBJ1-5, with TRBD1 matching over 7 bases. Looked up from germline, CDR1 is LNHDA and CDR2 is SQIVND (reference sequence). This CDR3 comprises 14 residues. With V trimmed by 6 bases and J by 5 bases, 7 bases remained unmatched. The CDR3 region is CASSPQGSYQPQHF. CDR3 bases: TGTGCCAGTAGCCCACAGGGGTCCTATCAGCCCCAGCATTTT.

The chain couples TRBV2 to TRBJ2-3; TRBD2 might be the D (6 bases). V gave up 7 bases and J gave up 2 bases, with 16 bases separating them. The germline V gene has CDR1 SNHLY and CDR2 FYNNEI. The CDR3 extends over 15 amino acids. CDR3 sequence: CASTPHPGLTDTQYF. CDR3 DNA: TGTGCCAGCACCCCCCACCCGGGACTCACAGATACGCAGTATTTT. Filled out from reference TRBV2 and TRBJ2-3, the complete variable domain reads EPEVTQTPSHQVTQMGQEVILRCVPISNHLYFYWYRQILGQKVEFLVSFYNNEISEKSEIFDDQFSVERPDGSNFTLKIRSTKLEDSAMYFCASTPHPGLTDTQYFGPGTRLTVL.

The chain carries TRBV7-2 and TRBJ1-4; D is unclear. The V gene lost 1 base and the J gene lost 7 bases, with 7 bases spanning the gap. The CDR3 spans 13 residues. Germline V gives CDR1 SGHTA, CDR2 FQGNSA. The CDR3 DNA is TGTGCCAGCAGCTTAGTTGTTCTTGAAAAACTGTTTTTT. Amino acid sequence: CASSLVVLEKLFF. The full variable domain, with the rest looked up from reference TRBV7-2 and TRBJ1-4, is GAGVSQSPSNKVTEKGKDVELRCDPISGHTALYWYRQSLGQGLEFLIYFQGNSAPDKSGLPSDRFSAERTGGSVSTLTIQRTQQEDSAVYLCASSLVVLEKLFFGSGTQLSVL.

This sequence joins TRBV19 and TRBJ2-1; 9 bases agree with TRBD2. This CDR3 comprises 15 residues. Germline V gene lookup returns CDR1 LNHDA and CDR2 SQIVND (reference sequence). After removal of 2 bases from V and 6 bases from J, the junction contained 5 bases not matched to a gene. Written as DNA, the CDR3 is TGTGCCAGTAGTATAAAGCGGGAGGCCCCCAATGAGCAGTTCTTC. Its translation: CASSIKREAPNEQFF.

This clone occurred once. V gene TRBV5-1 combines with J gene TRBJ2-1, with no clear D. The CDR3 sequence is 16 residues long. Germline assignment: CDR1 SGHRS and CDR2 YFSETQ. The ends were cut back, 0 bases at V and 0 bases at J, with 10 bases in the middle. The CDR3 loop reads CASSLETQSSYNEQFF. DNA for the CDR3: TGCGCCAGCAGCTTGGAAACGCAAAGCTCCTACAATGAGCAGTTCTTC.

About this clone itself: In the same sample, other DNA sequences code for this CDR3. This rearrangement joins TRBV30 to TRBJ2-5; D may match TRBD1 or TRBD2 (6 bases each). This CDR3 is 13 amino acids long. The germline V and J ends were trimmed by 3 bases and 5 bases, with 13 bases remaining between them. In germline, CDR1 is GTSNPN, CDR2 SVGIG (reference sequence). The CDR3 loop is CAWSLGGRETQYF. The DNA for the CDR3 is TGTGCCTGGAGCTTAGGGGGGCGGGAGACCCAGTACTTC.

This sequence joins TRBV14 and TRBJ2-3; no reliable D call. V gave up 0 bases and J gave up 7 bases, with 8 bases separating them. The CDR3 extends over 13 amino acids. The germline gives CDR1 SGHDN, CDR2 FVKESK. CDR3: CASSQDWGNTQYF. CDR3 bases: TGTGCCAGCAGCCAAGATTGGGGAAATACGCAGTATTTT. The full variable domain, rest sourced from reference TRBV14 and TRBJ2-3, is EAGVTQFPSHSVIEKGQTVTLRCDPISGHDNLYWYRRVMGKEIKFLLHFVKESKQDESGMPNNRFLAERTGGTYSTLKVQPAELEDSGVYFCASSQDWGNTQYFGPGTRLTVL.

The J gene is TRBJ2-7, the V gene TRBV28, with 12 bases matching TRBD2. There are 18 residues in the CDR3. V lost 7 bases and J lost 7; bases outside the gene matches: 20. In germline, CDR1 is MDHEN, CDR2 SYDVKM. CDR3 in DNA: TGTGCCAGCACTTCGCAGACTAGCGGGAGTTCTCTGTATGGGGAGCAGTACTTC. Translation: CASTSQTSGSSLYGEQYF. Full variable domain (rest looked up from reference TRBV28 and TRBJ2-7): DVKVTQSSRYLVKRTGEKVFLECVQDMDHENMFWYRQDPGLGLRLIYFSYDVKMKEKGDIPEGYSVSREKKERFSLILESASTNQTSMYLCASTSQTSGSSLYGEQYFGPGTRLTVT.

The chain links TRBV7-9 to TRBJ2-2, with 9 bases aligning to TRBD1. From germline, CDR1 is SEHNR and CDR2 FQNEAQ (reference sequence). V gave up 5 bases and J gave up 4 bases; unmatched junction bases: 8. CDR3 length equals 16 residues. The CDR3 loop reads CASSRRDRVTTGELFF. The CDR3 region has the DNA TGTGCCAGCAGCCGGCGGGACAGGGTAACCACCGGGGAGCTGTTTTTT.

The genes are TRBV11-2 and TRBJ1-2, with a possible D match to TRBD1 (6 bases). V shed 1 base and J shed 6 bases, with 21 bases lying between them. The CDR3 extends over 17 amino acids. Looked up from germline, CDR1 is SGHAT and CDR2 is FQNNGV. The CDR3 bases are TGTGCCAGCAGCTTAGCGGGCAGGGGCACGAAAGGAAATGGCTACACCTTC. This translates into CASSLAGRGTKGNGYTF.

The chain joins TRBV3-1 (or the pseudogene TRBV3-2) to TRBJ1-6; TRBD1 agrees at 7 bases. CDR1 is LGHDT and CDR2 is YNNKEL in the germline V gene (reference sequence). There are 17 residues in the CDR3. Trimming cost V 0 bases and J 7 bases; bases outside gene matches: 9. The CDR3 sequence is CASSQDRRGPGNSPLHF. In DNA form, the CDR3 reads TGTGCCAGCAGCCAAGATCGGAGGGGGCCGGGGAATTCACCCCTCCACTTT.

V gene TRBV6-5 combines with J gene TRBJ2-7; 9 bases agree with TRBD2. V gave up 3 bases and J gave up 3 bases; unmatched junction bases: 3. The CDR3 has 14 amino acids. Germline values: CDR1 MNHEY, CDR2 SVGAGI. The CDR3 loop is CASSYAGGDYEQYF. CDR3 DNA sequence: TGTGCCAGCAGTTATGCGGGAGGGGACTACGAGCAGTACTTC.